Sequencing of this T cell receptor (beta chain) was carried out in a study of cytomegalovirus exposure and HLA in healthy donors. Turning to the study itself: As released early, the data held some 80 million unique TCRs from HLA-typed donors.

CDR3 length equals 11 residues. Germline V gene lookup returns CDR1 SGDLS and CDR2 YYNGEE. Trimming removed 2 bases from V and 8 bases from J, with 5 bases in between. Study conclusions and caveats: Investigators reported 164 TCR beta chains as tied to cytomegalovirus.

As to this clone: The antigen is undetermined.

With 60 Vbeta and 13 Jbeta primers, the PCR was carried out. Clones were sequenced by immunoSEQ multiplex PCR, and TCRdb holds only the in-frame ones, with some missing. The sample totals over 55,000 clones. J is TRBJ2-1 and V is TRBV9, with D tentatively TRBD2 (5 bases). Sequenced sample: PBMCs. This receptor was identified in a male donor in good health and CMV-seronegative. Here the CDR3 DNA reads TGTGCCAGCAGCGTCGGGGATGAGCAGTTCTTC. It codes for CASSVGDEQFF.